This T cell receptor beta chain was found in a study of shared clonotypes between healthy human individuals. The unsorted PBMC sample used ten immunoSEQ deep assay plates. Repertoires were generated with immunoSEQ multiplex PCR, while TCRdb's copy carries only in-frame clones and drops some. This sample yields 450,000 to 600,000 clones, of which less than 80% are seen a single time; 10% to 15% belongs to the top ten. The CDR3 contains 15 residues. Germline V gene sequence: CDR1 LNHDA, CDR2 SQIVND (reference sequence). Trimming removed 9 bases from V and 4 bases from J; junction bases left unmatched: 8. Each donor was a Caucasian adult residing in Nashville, Tennessee. Researchers drew on roughly 84 million PBMCs for genomic DNA from unsorted samples.

The chain combines TRBV19 with TRBJ2-2; TRBD2 matches 10 bases. The sample taken for sequencing was PBMCs. The source is a woman aged 35 to 49 in good health. Some clones in this sample may be carry-over from other donors' samples. CDR3 residues: CASCGLAGVTGELFF. For the CDR3, the DNA is TGTGCCAGCTGCGGGCTAGCGGGAGTCACCGGGGAGCTGTTTTTT.